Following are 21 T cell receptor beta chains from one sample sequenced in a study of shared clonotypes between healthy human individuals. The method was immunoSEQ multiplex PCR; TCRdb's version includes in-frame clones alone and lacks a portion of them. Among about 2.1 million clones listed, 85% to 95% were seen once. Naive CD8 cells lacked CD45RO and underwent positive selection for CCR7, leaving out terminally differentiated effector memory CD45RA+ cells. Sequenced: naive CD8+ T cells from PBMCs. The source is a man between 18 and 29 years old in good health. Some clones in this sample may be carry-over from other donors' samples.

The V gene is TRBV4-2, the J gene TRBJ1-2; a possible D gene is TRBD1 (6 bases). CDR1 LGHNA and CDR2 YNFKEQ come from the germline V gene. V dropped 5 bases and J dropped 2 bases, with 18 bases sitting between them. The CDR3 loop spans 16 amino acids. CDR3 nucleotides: TGTGCCAGCAGCGAACTTATTACAGGGTCAAACTATGGCTACACCTTC. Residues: CASSELITGSNYGYTF.

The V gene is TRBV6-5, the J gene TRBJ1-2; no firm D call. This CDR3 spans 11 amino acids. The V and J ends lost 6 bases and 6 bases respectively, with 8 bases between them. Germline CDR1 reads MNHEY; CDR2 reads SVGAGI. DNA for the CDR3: TGTGCCAGCAGCAACGGGGATGGCTACACCTTC. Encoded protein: CASSNGDGYTF.

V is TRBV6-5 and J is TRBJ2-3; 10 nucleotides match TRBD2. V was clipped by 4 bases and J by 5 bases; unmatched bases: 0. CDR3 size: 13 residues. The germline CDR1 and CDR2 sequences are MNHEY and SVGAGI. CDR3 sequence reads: CASSSSGRDTQYF. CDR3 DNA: TGTGCCAGCAGTTCTAGCGGGAGAGATACGCAGTATTTT.

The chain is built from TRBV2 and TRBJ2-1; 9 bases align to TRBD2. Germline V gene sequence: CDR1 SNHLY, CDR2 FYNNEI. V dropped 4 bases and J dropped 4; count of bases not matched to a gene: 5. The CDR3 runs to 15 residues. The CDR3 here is CASSGLAGRYNEQFF. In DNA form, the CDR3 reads TGTGCCAGCAGTGGTCTAGCGGGAAGGTACAATGAGCAGTTCTTC.

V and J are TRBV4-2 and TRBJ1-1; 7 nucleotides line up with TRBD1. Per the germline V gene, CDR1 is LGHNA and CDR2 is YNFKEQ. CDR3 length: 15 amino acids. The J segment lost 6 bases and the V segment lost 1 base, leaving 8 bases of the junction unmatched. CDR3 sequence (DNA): TGTGCCAGCAGCCAAGTTGGGACAGCACCATCTGAAGCTTTCTTT. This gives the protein CASSQVGTAPSEAFF.

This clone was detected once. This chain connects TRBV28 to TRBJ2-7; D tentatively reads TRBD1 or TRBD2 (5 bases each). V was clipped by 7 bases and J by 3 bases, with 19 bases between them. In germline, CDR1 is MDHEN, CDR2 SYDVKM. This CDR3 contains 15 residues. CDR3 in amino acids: CASTNPGADNYEQYF. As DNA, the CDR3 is TGTGCCAGCACAAACCCCGGGGCAGATAACTACGAGCAGTACTTC.

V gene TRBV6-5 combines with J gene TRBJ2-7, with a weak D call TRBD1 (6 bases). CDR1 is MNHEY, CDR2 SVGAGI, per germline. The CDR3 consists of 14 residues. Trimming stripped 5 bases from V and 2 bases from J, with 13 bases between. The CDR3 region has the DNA TGTGCCAGCAGTAAGGCACAGGGTCCCTACGAGCAGTACTTC. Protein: CASSKAQGPYEQYF.

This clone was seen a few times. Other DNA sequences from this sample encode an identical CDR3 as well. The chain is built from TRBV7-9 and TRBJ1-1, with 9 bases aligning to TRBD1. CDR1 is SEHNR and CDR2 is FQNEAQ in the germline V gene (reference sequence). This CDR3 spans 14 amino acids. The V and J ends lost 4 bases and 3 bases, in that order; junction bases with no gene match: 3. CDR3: CASSSRTGDTEAFF. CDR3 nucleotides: TGTGCCAGCAGCTCGCGGACAGGGGACACTGAAGCTTTCTTT.

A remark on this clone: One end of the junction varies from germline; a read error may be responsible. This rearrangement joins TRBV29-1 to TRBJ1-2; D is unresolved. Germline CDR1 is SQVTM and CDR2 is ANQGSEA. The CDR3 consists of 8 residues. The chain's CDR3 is CSVDWFFF. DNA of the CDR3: TGCAGCGTTGACTGGTTCTTCTTC.

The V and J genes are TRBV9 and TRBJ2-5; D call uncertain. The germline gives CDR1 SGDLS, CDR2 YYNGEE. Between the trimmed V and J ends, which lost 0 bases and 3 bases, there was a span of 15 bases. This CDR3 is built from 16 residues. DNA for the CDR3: TGTGCCAGCAGCGTAGGGAGATCGGCGGTGGAAGAGACCCAGTACTTC. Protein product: CASSVGRSAVEETQYF.

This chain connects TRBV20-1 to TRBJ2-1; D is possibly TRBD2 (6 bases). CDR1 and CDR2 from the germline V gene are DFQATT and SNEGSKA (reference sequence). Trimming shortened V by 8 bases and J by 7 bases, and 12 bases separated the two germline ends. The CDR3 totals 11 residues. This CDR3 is CSTPSANEQFF. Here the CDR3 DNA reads TGCAGTACCCCTAGCGCAAATGAGCAGTTCTTC.

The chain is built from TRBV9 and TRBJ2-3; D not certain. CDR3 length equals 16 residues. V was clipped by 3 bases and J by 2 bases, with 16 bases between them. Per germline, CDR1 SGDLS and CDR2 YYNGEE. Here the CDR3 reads CASSAGFRGTTDTQYF. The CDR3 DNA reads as TGTGCCAGCAGCGCCGGGTTTCGCGGCACCACAGATACGCAGTATTTT.

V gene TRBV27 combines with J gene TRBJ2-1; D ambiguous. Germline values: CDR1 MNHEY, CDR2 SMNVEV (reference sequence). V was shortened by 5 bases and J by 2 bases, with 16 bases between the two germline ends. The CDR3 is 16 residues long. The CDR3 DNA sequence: TGTGCCAGCAGTCCCCTGGGGATCAACGCCTACAATGAGCAGTTCTTC. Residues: CASSPLGINAYNEQFF.

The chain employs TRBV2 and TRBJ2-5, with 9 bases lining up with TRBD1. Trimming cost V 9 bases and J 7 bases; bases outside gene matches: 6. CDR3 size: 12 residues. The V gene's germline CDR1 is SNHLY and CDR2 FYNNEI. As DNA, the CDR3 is TGTGCCAGTCTGGACAGGGGTGGGACCCAGTACTTC. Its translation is CASLDRGGTQYF. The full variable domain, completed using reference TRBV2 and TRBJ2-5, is EPEVTQTPSHQVTQMGQEVILRCVPISNHLYFYWYRQILGQKVEFLVSFYNNEISEKSEIFDDQFSVERPDGSNFTLKIRSTKLEDSAMYFCASLDRGGTQYFGPGTRLLVL.

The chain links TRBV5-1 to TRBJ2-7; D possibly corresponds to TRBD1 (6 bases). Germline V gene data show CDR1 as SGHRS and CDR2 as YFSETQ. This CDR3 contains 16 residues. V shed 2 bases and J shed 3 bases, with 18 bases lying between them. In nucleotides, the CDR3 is TGCGCCAGCAGCTTCGATATCGGACAGACCAACTACGAGCAGTACTTC. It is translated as CASSFDIGQTNYEQYF.

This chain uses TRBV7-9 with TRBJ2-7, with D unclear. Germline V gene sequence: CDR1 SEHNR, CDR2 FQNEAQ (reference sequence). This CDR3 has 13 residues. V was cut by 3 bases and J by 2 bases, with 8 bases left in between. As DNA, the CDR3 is TGTGCCAGCAGCTTTGGGGTCCCCTACGAGCAGTACTTC. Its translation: CASSFGVPYEQYF.

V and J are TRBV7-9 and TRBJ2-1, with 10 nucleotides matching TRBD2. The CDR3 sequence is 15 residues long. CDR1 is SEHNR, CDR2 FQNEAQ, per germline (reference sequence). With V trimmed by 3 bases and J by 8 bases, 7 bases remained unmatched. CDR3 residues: CASSFGLAEKDEQFF. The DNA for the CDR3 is TGTGCCAGCAGCTTCGGACTAGCGGAAAAGGATGAGCAGTTCTTC.

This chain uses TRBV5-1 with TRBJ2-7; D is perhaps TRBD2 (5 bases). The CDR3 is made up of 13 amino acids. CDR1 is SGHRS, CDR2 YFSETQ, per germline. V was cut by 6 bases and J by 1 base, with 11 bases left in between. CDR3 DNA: TGCGCCAGCACCCTCGGGGATTCCTACGAGCAGTACTTC. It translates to CASTLGDSYEQYF.

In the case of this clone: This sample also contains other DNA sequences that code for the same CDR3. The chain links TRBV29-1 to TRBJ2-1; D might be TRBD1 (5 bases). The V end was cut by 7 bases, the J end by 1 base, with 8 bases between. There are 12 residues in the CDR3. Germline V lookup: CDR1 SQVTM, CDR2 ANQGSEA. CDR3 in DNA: TGCAGCGCCAGGGTTTCCTACAATGAGCAGTTCTTC. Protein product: CSARVSYNEQFF.

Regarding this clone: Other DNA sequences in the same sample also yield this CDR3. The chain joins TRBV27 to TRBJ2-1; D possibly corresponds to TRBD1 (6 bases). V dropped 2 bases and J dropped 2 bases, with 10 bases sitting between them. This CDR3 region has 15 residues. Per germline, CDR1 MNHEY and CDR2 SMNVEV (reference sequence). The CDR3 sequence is CASSLGGPTYNEQFF. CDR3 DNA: TGTGCCAGCAGTTTAGGGGGCCCGACCTACAATGAGCAGTTCTTC.

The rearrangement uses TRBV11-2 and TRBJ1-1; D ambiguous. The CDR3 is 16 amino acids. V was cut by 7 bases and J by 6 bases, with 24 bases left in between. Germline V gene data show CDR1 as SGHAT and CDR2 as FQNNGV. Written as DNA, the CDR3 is TGTGCCAGCACCGACCGGGCTCGGACCCAGAGCGCTGAAGCTTTCTTT. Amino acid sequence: CASTDRARTQSAEAFF. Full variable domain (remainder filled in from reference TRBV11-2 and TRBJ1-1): EAGVAQSPRYKIIEKRQSVAFWCNPISGHATLYWYQQILGQGPKLLIQFQNNGVVDDSQLPKDRFSAERLKGVDSTLKIQPAKLEDSAVYLCASTDRARTQSAEAFFGQGTRLTVV.